What follows describes a single TCR beta chain. The antigen is unknown. Germline V gene sequence: CDR1 MNHNS, CDR2 SASEGT. There are 17 residues in the CDR3. Trimming at V came to 4 bases and at J to 4 bases, leaving 12 bases not matched to a gene. These data originate in a study of shared clonotypes between healthy human individuals. Naive CD8 populations comprised CD45RO-negative cells positively selected for CCR7, excluding terminally differentiated effector memory CD45RA+ cells. On sorted subsets, replicate PCRs used 200 ng DNA, or 31,000 or so T cell genomes. Data came from immunoSEQ multiplex PCR; TCRdb stores just in-frame clones and leaves some out. The sample holds about 680,000 clones, roughly nine tenths seen once. Study-wide results and caveats: Researchers sampled only blood; tissue repertoires likely differ. Donor scarcity curtailed the genetic and exposure-history diversity represented herein.

Source material: naive CD8+ T cells sorted from blood. This sequence originates from a man aged 25 to 40 in good health. The V gene is TRBV6-1, the J gene TRBJ2-1, with 8 bases identical to TRBD1. CDR3 DNA: TGTGCCAGCAGTGGAAATTTACCGGGACAGGTTTACAATGAGCAGTTCTTC. Protein: CASSGNLPGQVYNEQFF.